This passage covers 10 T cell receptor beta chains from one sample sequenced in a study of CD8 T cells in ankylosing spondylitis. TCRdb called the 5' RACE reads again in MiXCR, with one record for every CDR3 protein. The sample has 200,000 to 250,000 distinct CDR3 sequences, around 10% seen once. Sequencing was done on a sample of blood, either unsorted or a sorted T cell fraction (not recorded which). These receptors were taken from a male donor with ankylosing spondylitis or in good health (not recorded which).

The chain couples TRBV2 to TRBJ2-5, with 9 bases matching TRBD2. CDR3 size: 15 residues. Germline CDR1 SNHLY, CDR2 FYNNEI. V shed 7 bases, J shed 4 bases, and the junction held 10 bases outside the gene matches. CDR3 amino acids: CASTYAGGRGETQYF. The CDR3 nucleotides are TGTGCCAGCACCTACGCGGGGGGGCGGGGAGAGACCCAGTACTTC.

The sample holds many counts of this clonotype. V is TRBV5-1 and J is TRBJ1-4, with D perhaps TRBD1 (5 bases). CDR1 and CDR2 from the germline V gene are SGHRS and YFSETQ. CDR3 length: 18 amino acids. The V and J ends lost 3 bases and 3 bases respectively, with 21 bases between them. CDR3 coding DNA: TGCGCCAGCAGCTCGACCGGGACTCCCTATGAATCTAATGAAAAACTGTTTTTT. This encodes CASSSTGTPYESNEKLFF.

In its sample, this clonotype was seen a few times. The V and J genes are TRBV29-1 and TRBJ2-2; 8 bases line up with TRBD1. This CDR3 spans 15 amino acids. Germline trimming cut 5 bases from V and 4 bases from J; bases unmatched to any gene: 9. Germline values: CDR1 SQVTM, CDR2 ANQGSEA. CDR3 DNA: TGCAGCGTTTCTCCTCGGACAGGGAGCACCGGGGAGCTGTTTTTT. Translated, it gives CSVSPRTGSTGELFF.

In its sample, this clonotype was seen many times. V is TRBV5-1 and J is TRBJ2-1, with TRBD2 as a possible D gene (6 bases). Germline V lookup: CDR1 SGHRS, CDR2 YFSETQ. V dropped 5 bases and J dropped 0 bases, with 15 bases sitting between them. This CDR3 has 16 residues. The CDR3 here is CASRGNRESSYNEQFF. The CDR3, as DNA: TGCGCCAGCAGGGGGAACCGGGAGAGCTCCTACAATGAGCAGTTCTTC.

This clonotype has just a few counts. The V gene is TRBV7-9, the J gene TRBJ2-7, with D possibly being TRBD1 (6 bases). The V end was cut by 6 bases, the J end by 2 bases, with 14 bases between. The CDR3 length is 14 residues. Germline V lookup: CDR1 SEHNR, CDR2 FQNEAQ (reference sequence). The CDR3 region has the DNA TGTGCCAGCAGAACGACAGGATATCCCTACGAGCAGTACTTC. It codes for CASRTTGYPYEQYF.

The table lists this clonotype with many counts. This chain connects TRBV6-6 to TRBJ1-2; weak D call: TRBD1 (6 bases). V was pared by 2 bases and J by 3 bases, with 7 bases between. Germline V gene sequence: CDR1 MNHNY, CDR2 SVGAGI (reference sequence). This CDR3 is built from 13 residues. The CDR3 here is CASSYPGDYGYTF. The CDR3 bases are TGTGCCAGCAGTTACCCAGGGGACTATGGCTACACCTTC.

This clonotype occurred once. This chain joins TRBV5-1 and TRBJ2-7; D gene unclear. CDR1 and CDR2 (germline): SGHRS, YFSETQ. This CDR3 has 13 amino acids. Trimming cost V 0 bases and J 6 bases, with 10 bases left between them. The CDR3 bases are TGCGCCAGCAGCTTGGTGGAGTCTAGCGAGCAGTACTTC. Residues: CASSLVESSEQYF.

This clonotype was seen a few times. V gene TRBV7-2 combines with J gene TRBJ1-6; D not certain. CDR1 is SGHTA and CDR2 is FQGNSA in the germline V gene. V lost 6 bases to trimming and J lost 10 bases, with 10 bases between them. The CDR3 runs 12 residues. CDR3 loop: CASSPVQSPLHF. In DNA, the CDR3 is TGTGCCAGCAGTCCCGTCCAATCACCCCTCCACTTT.

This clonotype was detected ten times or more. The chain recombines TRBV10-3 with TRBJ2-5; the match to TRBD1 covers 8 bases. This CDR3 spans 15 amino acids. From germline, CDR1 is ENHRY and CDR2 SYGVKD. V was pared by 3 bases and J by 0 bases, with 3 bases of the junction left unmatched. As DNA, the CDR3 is TGTGCCATCAGTGATGCACAGGGGGACCAAGAGACCCAGTACTTC. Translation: CAISDAQGDQETQYF.

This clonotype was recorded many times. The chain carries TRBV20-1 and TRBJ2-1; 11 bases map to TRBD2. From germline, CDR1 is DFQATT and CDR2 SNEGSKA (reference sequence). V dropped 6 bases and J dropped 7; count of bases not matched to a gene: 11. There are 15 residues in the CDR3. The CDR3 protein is CSAETSGRELNEQFF. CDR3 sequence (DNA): TGCAGTGCGGAAACTAGCGGGAGAGAGTTGAATGAGCAGTTCTTC.